This T cell receptor beta chain was found in a study of Graves' ophthalmopathy and Graves' hyperthyroidism. Many counts were recorded for this clonotype. The sequenced template was RNA, covering the TCR beta CDR3 region. HTBI primers primed a first-round RT-PCR, and a second-round multiplex PCR followed. Each CDR3 protein is one row after TCRdb ran MiXCR on the multiplex PCR reads. The sample shows around 1.1 million distinct CDR3 sequences, roughly 35% of them seen only once. The germline V gene has CDR1 SQVTM and CDR2 ANQGSEA. The germline V and J ends were trimmed by 6 bases and 11 bases, with 16 bases remaining between them. The CDR3 covers 11 residues.

The sequence was collected from an adult man with Graves' hyperthyroidism. The chain carries TRBV29-1 and TRBJ1-1; D may be TRBD1 (5 bases). Sequencing was performed on peripheral blood or thyroid tissue (not recorded which). The CDR3: CSVWGRRGAFF. For the CDR3, the DNA is TGCAGCGTCTGGGGACGGCGGGGCGCTTTCTTT.